The T cell receptor (beta chain) described here comes from a study of shared clonotypes between healthy human individuals. Study-wide points: Memory subsets generally showed smaller estimated richness than naive subsets did. Generation probabilities were higher for clonotypes shared across all four sorted-subset donors than for unshared ones.

As regards this clone: Its target is not known.

Naive CD8 cells comprised CD45RO-negative, CCR7-positively selected cells, excluding terminally differentiated effector memory CD45RA+ cells. Only Caucasian adults living in Nashville, Tennessee made up the donor group. Germline loops: CDR1 LNHDA, CDR2 SQIVND (reference sequence). The CDR3 totals 15 residues. The ends were cut back, 1 base at V and 5 bases at J, with 14 bases in the middle. Measured with immunoSEQ multiplex PCR; TCRdb has only the in-frame clones, and not every one. The table has over 750,000 clones, approximately 97% seen once; the top ten hold about 0.25%. Input material: naive CD8+ T cells sorted from blood. V is TRBV19 and J is TRBJ1-1; no clear D. This sequence originates from a man aged 30 to 45 in good health. Here the CDR3 DNA reads TGTGCCAGTAGTATAGTAGAAAACGTGGCGACTGAAGCTTTCTTT. Translating it yields CASSIVENVATEAFF. The full variable domain, with the rest looked up from reference TRBV19 and TRBJ1-1, is DGGITQSPKYLFRKEGQNVTLSCEQNLNHDAMYWYRQDPGQGLRLIYYSQIVNDFQKGDIAEGYSVSREKKESFPLTVTSAQKNPTAFYLCASSIVENVATEAFFGQGTRLTVV.